Shown below are 13 T cell receptor beta chains from a single sample sequenced in a study of coeliac disease (dated by TCRdb to between 2021 and 2023). Receptors were amplified or captured by the immunoSEQ multiplex PCR assay. The source is immuneACCESS, and TCRdb retained only in-frame sequences with V and J called. Part of the clones is not carried over; for the studies checked, unresolved V genes explain less than half of this, and the remainder is unexplained. For this sample there are 5,000 to 7,500 clones; approximately 70% appear just once. Less than 7% of the sample goes to the ten largest clones. Source material: lamina propria lymphocytes from the gut. Sample cell subset or site, as interpreted from the label and publication: lamina propria cell (LPC) fraction of small intestinal biopsy. The receptor source for this set is a man over 45 with active celiac disease.

The chain links TRBV4-1 to TRBJ2-3; the match to TRBD1 covers 10 bases. V trimming: 3 bases; J trimming: 0 bases; junction bases outside the gene matches: 3. Germline V lookup: CDR1 MGHRA, CDR2 YSYEKL. The CDR3 totals 16 residues. CDR3 amino acids: CASSQDRGASTDTQYF. The CDR3 nucleotides read TGCGCCAGCAGCCAGGACAGGGGGGCTAGCACAGATACGCAGTATTTT.

This clone was counted between two and nine times. This chain connects TRBV6-1 to TRBJ2-3; D gene ambiguous. V lost 7 bases, J lost 2 bases, and 10 bases lay in between. CDR1 is MNHNS and CDR2 is SASEGT in the germline V gene. This CDR3 contains 13 residues. CDR3 region: CASNDPLTDTQYF. CDR3 DNA sequence: TGTGCCAGCAATGACCCCCTCACAGATACGCAGTATTTT.

The genes are TRBV10-1 and TRBJ2-7, with a tentative D call TRBD2 (5 bases). V was trimmed by 5 bases and J by 4 bases, leaving 18 bases between them. The CDR3 sequence is 15 residues long. In germline, CDR1 is WNHNN, CDR2 SYGVQD (reference sequence). CDR3: CASSYKQRAAYEQYV. The CDR3 DNA reads as TGCGCCAGCAGTTACAAGCAGAGGGCGGCATACGAGCAGTACGTC.

The chain couples TRBV2 to TRBJ2-6, with a possible D match to TRBD2 (5 bases). The germline V and J ends were trimmed by 7 bases and 2 bases, with 12 bases remaining between them. Germline CDR1 and CDR2: SNHLY and FYNNEI. This CDR3 region has 15 residues. CDR3 nucleotide sequence: TGTGCCAGCAACGGAGTGAGGGCTGGGGCCAACGTCCTGACTTTC. Its translation is CASNGVRAGANVLTF. The variable domain in full, with the rest retrieved from reference TRBV2 and TRBJ2-6, is EPEVTQTPSHQVTQMGQEVILRCVPISNHLYFYWYRQILGQKVEFLVSFYNNEISEKSEIFDDQFSVERPDGSNFTLKIRSTKLEDSAMYFCASNGVRAGANVLTFGAGSRLTVL.

The rearrangement joins TRBV6-6 to TRBJ1-2, with D tentatively TRBD1 (5 bases). The length of the CDR3 is 14 residues. The V end lost 7 bases, the J end lost 5 bases, and 17 bases lay between the germline ends. CDR1 and CDR2 from the germline V gene are MNHNY and SVGAGI (reference sequence). CDR3 region: CASNNPPTGYGYTF. Here the CDR3 DNA reads TGTGCCAGCAACAACCCACCCACAGGTTATGGCTACACCTTC.

The chain recombines TRBV14 with TRBJ1-1; TRBD1 aligns across 9 bases. The CDR3 spans 14 residues. CDR1 and CDR2 from the germline V gene are SGHDN and FVKESK. Germline trimming cut 0 bases from V and 11 bases from J; bases unmatched to any gene: 7. The CDR3 coding sequence is TGTGCCAGCAGCCAAGATTACGGGACAGGGAGCGCTTTCTTT. It translates to CASSQDYGTGSAFF.

The V call is TRBV5-4, the J call TRBJ2-3; unclear D gene. Trimming removed 2 bases at V and 1 base at J, with 5 bases between. Looked up from germline, CDR1 is SGHNT and CDR2 is YYREEE (reference sequence). This CDR3 contains 13 residues. CDR3 protein: CASSFERTDTQYF. CDR3 in DNA: TGTGCCAGCAGCTTCGAGCGCACAGATACGCAGTATTTT.

The chain carries TRBV2 and TRBJ2-1, with D perhaps TRBD2 (5 bases). V was cut by 7 bases and J by 7 bases, with 11 bases left in between. The CDR3 runs 12 residues. The germline CDR1 and CDR2 sequences are SNHLY and FYNNEI. This chain's CDR3 is CASTLGVNEQFF. Written as DNA, the CDR3 is TGTGCCAGCACCCTCGGGGTTAATGAGCAGTTCTTC. Combining the CDR3 with reference TRBV2 and TRBJ2-1 gives the whole variable domain EPEVTQTPSHQVTQMGQEVILRCVPISNHLYFYWYRQILGQKVEFLVSFYNNEISEKSEIFDDQFSVERPDGSNFTLKIRSTKLEDSAMYFCASTLGVNEQFFGPGTRLTVL.

V gene TRBV15 combines with J gene TRBJ2-7; D perhaps matches TRBD2 (5 bases). CDR1 is LNHNV, CDR2 YYDKDF, per germline (reference sequence). V lost 4 bases and J 0 bases, leaving 7 bases between the germline ends. CDR3 size: 13 residues. The CDR3 nucleotides read TGTGCCACCAGCACCGGGGTCTCCTACGAGCAGTACGTC. As protein: CATSTGVSYEQYV.

V gene TRBV5-1 combines with J gene TRBJ1-2, with a weak D call TRBD1 (5 bases). Trimming shortened V by 6 bases and J by 7 bases, and 13 bases separated the two germline ends. This CDR3 has 12 residues. Germline V lookup: CDR1 SGHRS, CDR2 YFSETQ. The CDR3 sequence: CASNQGDSGYTF. As DNA, the CDR3 is TGCGCCAGCAACCAGGGTGATAGTGGCTACACCTTC.

The chain joins TRBV21-1 to TRBJ2-1; the D call in the table, TRBD1, was not verified against the DNA. TRBV21-1 represents a pseudogene. The CDR3 loop spans 14 amino acids. The CDR3 here is CAHLREQGACEQFF. In nucleotides, the CDR3 is TGTGCCCATCTTAGGGAGCAGGGGGCTTGTGAGCAGTTCTTC.

The chain couples TRBV6-1 to TRBJ2-3, with D possibly TRBD2 on 6 matching bases. The ends were cut back, 6 bases at V and 5 bases at J, with 9 bases in the middle. Germline-derived CDR1 and CDR2 are MNHNS and SASEGT. This CDR3 contains 12 residues. CDR3 sequence: CASRVGGDTQYF. In nucleotides, the CDR3 is TGTGCCAGCAGGGTGGGGGGAGATACGCAGTATTTT.

The chain is built from TRBV10-3 and TRBJ1-5; TRBD1 aligns across 7 bases. CDR1 is ENHRY, CDR2 SYGVKD, per germline. Trimming at V came to 6 bases and at J to 0 bases, leaving 17 bases not matched to a gene. The CDR3 runs 19 residues. DNA for the CDR3: TGTGCCATCAGCGAGGGGGCTCTATGGGGGGGTTATAGCAATCAGCCCCAGCATTTT. The encoded protein is CAISEGALWGGYSNQPQHF.